This section outlines one T cell receptor (beta chain) sequence together with its context. The V gene's germline CDR1 is MGHRA and CDR2 YSYEKL. The CDR3 has 16 amino acids. V lost 0 bases and J 6 bases, leaving 16 bases between the germline ends. The record originates from a study of blood T cell repertoires in COVID-19. As for the study in general: The United States, Italy and Spain were the sources of the acute and convalescent COVID-19 samples. Nucleic acid was either cDNA or gDNA, and it came from T cells, B-cell-depleted T cells, or PBMCs.

Original processing notes: Amplifying reference gene primers gave estimates of nucleated cell counts. TCRdb's table, derived via immunoSEQ multiplex PCR, lists solely in-frame clones and lacks some. Clone size and the V and J calls come from that table; the DNA yielded D and trimming. The sample holds 180,000 or so clones; about nine tenths are singletons and the top ten take 1.6%. The chain employs TRBV4-1 and TRBJ2-3; D may be TRBD1 (6 bases). Material for sequencing was peripheral blood. This sequence originates from a man aged 18 to 35 with active or convalescent COVID-19. CDR3 residues: CASSQDGGRTTDTQYF. The DNA of the CDR3 is TGCGCCAGCAGCCAAGATGGGGGCAGGACCACTGATACGCAGTATTTT.